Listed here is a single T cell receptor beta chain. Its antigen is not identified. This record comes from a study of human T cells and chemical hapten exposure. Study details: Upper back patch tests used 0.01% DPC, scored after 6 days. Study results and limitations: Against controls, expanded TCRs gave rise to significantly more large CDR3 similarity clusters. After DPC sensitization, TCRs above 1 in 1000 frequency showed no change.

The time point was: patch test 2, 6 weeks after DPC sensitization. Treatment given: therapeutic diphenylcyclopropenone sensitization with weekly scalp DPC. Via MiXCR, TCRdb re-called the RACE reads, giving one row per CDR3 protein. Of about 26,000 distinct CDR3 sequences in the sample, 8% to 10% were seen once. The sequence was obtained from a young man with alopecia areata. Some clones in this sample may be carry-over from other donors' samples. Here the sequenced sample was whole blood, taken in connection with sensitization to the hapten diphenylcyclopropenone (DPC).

The CDR3 sequence is CSVEADRGPTDTQYF. CDR3 bases: TGCAGCGTTGAGGCGGACAGGGGCCCCACAGATACGCAGTATTTT. The V call is TRBV29-1, the J call TRBJ2-3; TRBD1 aligns across 9 bases. Germline values: CDR1 SQVTM, CDR2 ANQGSEA. Trimming took 3 bases from V and 2 from J; bases not matched to a gene: 6. CDR3 length: 15 amino acids.